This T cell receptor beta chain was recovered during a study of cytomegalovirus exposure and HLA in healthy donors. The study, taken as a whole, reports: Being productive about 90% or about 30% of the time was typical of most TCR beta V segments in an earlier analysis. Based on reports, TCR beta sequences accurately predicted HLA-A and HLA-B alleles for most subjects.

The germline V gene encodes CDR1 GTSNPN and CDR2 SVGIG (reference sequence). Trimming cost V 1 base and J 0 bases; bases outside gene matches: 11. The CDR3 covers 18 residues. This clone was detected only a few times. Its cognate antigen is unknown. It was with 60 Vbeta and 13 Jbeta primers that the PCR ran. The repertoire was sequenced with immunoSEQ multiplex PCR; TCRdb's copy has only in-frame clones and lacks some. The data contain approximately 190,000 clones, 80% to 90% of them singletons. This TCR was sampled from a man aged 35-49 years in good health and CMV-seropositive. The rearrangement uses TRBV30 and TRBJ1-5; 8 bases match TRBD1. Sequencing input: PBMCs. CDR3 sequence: CAWSADRGRGLSNQPQHF. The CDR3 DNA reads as TGTGCCTGGAGTGCCGACAGGGGTCGAGGGCTTAGCAATCAGCCCCAGCATTTT.